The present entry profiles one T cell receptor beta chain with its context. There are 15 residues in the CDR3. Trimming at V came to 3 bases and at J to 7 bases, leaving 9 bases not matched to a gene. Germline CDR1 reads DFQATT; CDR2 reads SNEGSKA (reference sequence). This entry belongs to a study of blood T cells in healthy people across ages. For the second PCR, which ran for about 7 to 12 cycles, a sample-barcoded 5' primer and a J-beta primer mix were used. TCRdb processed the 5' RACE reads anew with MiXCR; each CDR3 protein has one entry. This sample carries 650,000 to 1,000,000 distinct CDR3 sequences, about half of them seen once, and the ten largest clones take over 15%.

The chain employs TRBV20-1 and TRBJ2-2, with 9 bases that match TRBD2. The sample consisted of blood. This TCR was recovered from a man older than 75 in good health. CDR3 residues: CSASLSGSTSGELFF. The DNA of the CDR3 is TGCAGTGCTAGTCTTAGCGGGAGTACGAGCGGGGAGCTGTTTTTT.